This TCR beta chain was sequenced in a study of cytomegalovirus exposure and HLA in healthy donors. Study observations and caveats: It was in a later analysis that TCR association rates were seen to vary by HLA locus, highest for DRB1 and lowest for HLA-C. The authors later linked a missense DCLRE1C variant to TCR beta V- and J-gene trimming.

Amplification used 60 Vbeta primers and 13 Jbeta primers. Generated by immunoSEQ multiplex PCR, the TCRdb table keeps only in-frame clones and is missing some. Among approximately 180,000 clones listed, around 70% were seen once. Comment on this clone: Its antigen is currently unknown.

The CDR3 spans 14 residues. V trimming: 5 bases; J trimming: 1 base; junction bases outside the gene matches: 3. The germline V gene encodes CDR1 SGHTA and CDR2 FQGNSA. This TCR was recovered from a male donor in good health and CMV-seronegative. This sequence joins TRBV7-2 and TRBJ1-1; 8 bases are shared with TRBD1. Sequencing used PBMCs. Here the CDR3 DNA reads TGTGCCAGCAGCCCAGGGGGCGCGAACACTGAAGCTTTCTTT. This sequence encodes CASSPGGANTEAFF.